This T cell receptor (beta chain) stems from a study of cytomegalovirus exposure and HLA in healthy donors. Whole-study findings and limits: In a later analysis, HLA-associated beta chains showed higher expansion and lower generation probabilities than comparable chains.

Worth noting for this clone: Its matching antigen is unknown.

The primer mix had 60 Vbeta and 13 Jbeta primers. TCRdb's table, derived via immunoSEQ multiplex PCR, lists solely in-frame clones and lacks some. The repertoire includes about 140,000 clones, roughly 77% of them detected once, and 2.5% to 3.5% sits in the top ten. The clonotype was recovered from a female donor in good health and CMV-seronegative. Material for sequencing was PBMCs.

CDR3: CASSFTLQGTRYF. CDR3 sequence (DNA): TGCGCCAGCAGCTTTACCCTACAGGGAACCCGGTACTTC. V gene TRBV5-1 combines with J gene TRBJ2-7; D perhaps matches TRBD1 (6 bases). Deletions cut 2 bases from V and 12 bases from J, with 18 bases between. The CDR3 has 13 amino acids. The germline V gene has CDR1 SGHRS and CDR2 YFSETQ.